What follows are 27 T cell receptor beta chains derived from one specimen sequenced in a study of chemoradiotherapy in HPV16-positive cancers. TCRdb's table, derived via immunoSEQ multiplex PCR, lists solely in-frame clones and lacks some. The data show over 10,000 clones, roughly 82% seen once. This material was acquired from a patient who underwent chemoradiotherapy. Source of these receptors: a human donor with HPV-associated anogenital cancer.

J is TRBJ2-4 and V is TRBV28; possibly TRBD1 for D (6 bases). Trimming stripped 5 bases from V and 7 bases from J, with 18 bases between. Germline values: CDR1 MDHEN, CDR2 SYDVKM. The CDR3 is 15 residues long. CDR3 residues: CASSPLDSSSNIQYF. Here the CDR3 DNA reads TGTGCCAGCAGTCCATTGGACAGCTCATCCAACATTCAGTACTTC.

This chain joins TRBV5-1 and TRBJ2-5; 10 positions match TRBD1. This CDR3 is 16 amino acids long. Germline CDR1 SGHRS, CDR2 YFSETQ. Losses at the gene ends were 3 bases for V and 0 bases for J; bases not matched to a gene: 5. The CDR3 DNA is TGCGCCAGCAGCTACTCGGGACAGGGGTACCAAGAGACCCAGTACTTC. Residues: CASSYSGQGYQETQYF.

The chain couples TRBV20-1 to TRBJ2-7; D is undetermined. This CDR3 comprises 11 residues. With 6 bases removed from V and 6 bases from J, the gap between germline ends came to 12 bases. Looked up from germline, CDR1 is DFQATT and CDR2 is SNEGSKA (reference sequence). The CDR3 reads CSAETASEQYF. The DNA for the CDR3 is TGCAGTGCAGAGACGGCGAGCGAGCAGTACTTC.

V is TRBV7-9 and J is TRBJ2-7, with a weak D call TRBD1 (6 bases). The CDR3 is 14 amino acids. Germline V gene lookup returns CDR1 SEHNR and CDR2 FQNEAQ (reference sequence). V lost 4 bases and J 2 bases, leaving 12 bases between the germline ends. CDR3 loop: CASSSRDKTYEQYF. The CDR3 nucleotides are TGTGCCAGCAGCTCTCGGGACAAGACCTACGAGCAGTACTTC.

The V gene is TRBV7-9, the J gene TRBJ2-3; TRBD2 aligns across 8 bases. The CDR3 totals 13 residues. After removal of 1 base from V and 10 bases from J, the junction contained 4 bases not matched to a gene. CDR1 is SEHNR and CDR2 is FQNEAQ in the germline V gene (reference sequence). The CDR3 spells CASSLVQREPQYF. As DNA, the CDR3 is TGTGCCAGCAGCTTAGTCCAGCGGGAGCCGCAGTATTTT.

The rearrangement links TRBV9 to TRBJ2-7, with D perhaps matching TRBD1 (6 bases). The CDR3 has 14 amino acids. The V end lost 0 bases, the J end lost 4 bases, and 11 bases lay between the germline ends. Per germline, CDR1 SGDLS and CDR2 YYNGEE. CDR3 in amino acids: CASSVGTAGYEQYF. In DNA, the CDR3 is TGTGCCAGCAGCGTAGGGACAGCCGGATACGAGCAGTACTTC.

The chain couples TRBV9 to TRBJ2-2; TRBD2 agrees at 8 bases. J gave up 5 bases and V 3 bases, and 9 bases lay outside the gene matches. The CDR3 runs to 16 residues. Germline loops: CDR1 SGDLS, CDR2 YYNGEE. In DNA form, the CDR3 reads TGTGCCAGCAGCGAGAGGAGCGGGAGCGGAACCGGGGAGCTGTTTTTT. Its protein product is CASSERSGSGTGELFF.

The V gene is TRBV2, the J gene TRBJ2-3, with D tentatively TRBD2 (6 bases). Germline CDR1 and CDR2: SNHLY and FYNNEI. The CDR3 spans 14 residues. Deletions cut 7 bases from V and 3 bases from J, with 14 bases between. CDR3 in amino acids: CASMEGSYTDTQYF. In DNA form, the CDR3 reads TGTGCCAGCATGGAGGGATCTTATACAGATACGCAGTATTTT.

The chain is built from TRBV7-9 and TRBJ2-5, with D possibly matching TRBD2 (5 bases). The CDR3 has 12 residues. The ends were cut back, 5 bases at V and 3 bases at J, with 7 bases in the middle. Looked up from germline, CDR1 is SEHNR and CDR2 is FQNEAQ (reference sequence). The CDR3, as DNA: TGTGCCAGCAGCACTAGAGAAGAGACCCAGTACTTC. As protein: CASSTREETQYF.

This clone was counted a single time. The CDR3 sequence: CASSFVAGEDEQYF. As DNA, the CDR3 is TGTGCCAGCAGTTTTGTGGCAGGGGAGGACGAGCAGTACTTC. The chain employs TRBV27 and TRBJ2-7, with D possibly called TRBD1 or TRBD2 (6 bases each). Per germline, CDR1 MNHEY and CDR2 SMNVEV (reference sequence). This CDR3 comprises 14 residues. The ends were cut back, 3 bases at V and 5 bases at J, with 14 bases in the middle.

This chain links TRBV2 with TRBJ2-2, with D possibly TRBD1 on 5 matching bases. Germline assignment: CDR1 SNHLY and CDR2 FYNNEI. V was clipped by 6 bases and J by 7 bases, with 9 bases between them. This CDR3 has 12 residues. The CDR3 coding sequence is TGTGCCAGCAGGCAGGGCAACGGGGAGCTGTTTTTT. Translated: CASRQGNGELFF.

The chain recombines TRBV7-6 with TRBJ2-2, with D perhaps TRBD2 (5 bases). Trimming cost V 4 bases and J 0 bases, with 15 bases left between them. From germline, CDR1 is SGHVS and CDR2 FNYEAQ. This CDR3 has 17 residues. CDR3 nucleotide sequence: TGTGCCAGCAGCTCCCCCGACGGGGTATCGAACACCGGGGAGCTGTTTTTT. Translated, it gives CASSSPDGVSNTGELFF.

This chain uses TRBV7-3 with TRBJ2-2; D possibly corresponds to TRBD1 (5 bases). CDR1 is SGHTA, CDR2 FQGTGA, per germline. V lost 2 bases and J 9 bases, leaving 10 bases between the germline ends. This CDR3 is 13 amino acids long. The CDR3: CASSLGDSRELFF. CDR3 DNA: TGTGCCAGCAGCTTAGGCGACAGCCGGGAGCTGTTTTTT. Together with reference TRBV7-3 and TRBJ2-2, the CDR3 gives the full variable domain: GAGVSQTPSNKVTEKGKYVELRCDPISGHTALYWYRQSLGQGPEFLIYFQGTGAADDSGLPNDRFFAVRPEGSVSTLKIQRTERGDSAVYLCASSLGDSRELFFGEGSRLTVL.

V gene TRBV6-1 combines with J gene TRBJ2-7; D perhaps matches TRBD2 (6 bases). The germline gives CDR1 MNHNS, CDR2 SASEGT. V shed 4 bases and J shed 3 bases, with 10 bases lying between them. There are 13 residues in the CDR3. The CDR3 reads CASSGGNLYEQYF. DNA of the CDR3: TGTGCCAGCAGTGGCGGGAACCTCTACGAGCAGTACTTC.

This clone appeared once. The V and J genes are TRBV28 and TRBJ2-2; D assignment may be TRBD1 or TRBD2 (6 bases each). The V gene's germline CDR1 is MDHEN and CDR2 SYDVKM. This CDR3 is 17 amino acids long. Deletions cut 3 bases from V and 1 base from J, with 15 bases between. The CDR3 DNA reads as TGTGCCAGCAGTTTTTCCTGGGGGGCGAAGAACACCGGGGAGCTGTTTTTT. This sequence encodes CASSFSWGAKNTGELFF.

The chain employs TRBV28 and TRBJ2-1, with 7 nucleotides matching TRBD1. The CDR3 spans 14 residues. Germline V gene lookup returns CDR1 MDHEN and CDR2 SYDVKM. V dropped 1 base and J dropped 15; count of bases not matched to a gene: 12. The CDR3 DNA is TGTGCCAGCAGTTTATCGGGCCAAACAGGGGAACGGTTCTTC. Its translation: CASSLSGQTGERFF. Supplemented by reference TRBV28 and TRBJ2-1, the full variable domain reads DVKVTQSSRYLVKRTGEKVFLECVQDMDHENMFWYRQDPGLGLRLIYFSYDVKMKEKGDIPEGYSVSREKKERFSLILESASTNQTSMYLCASSLSGQTGERFFGPGTRLTVL.

The chain uses TRBV5-4 and TRBJ1-2; maybe TRBD1 (6 bases). V was cut by 4 bases and J by 7 bases, with 17 bases left in between. CDR3 length equals 14 residues. Germline lookup yields CDR1 SGHNT and CDR2 YYREEE (reference sequence). The CDR3 is CASSQGGGVLGYTF. In DNA, the CDR3 is TGTGCCAGCAGCCAAGGGGGGGGTGTTCTTGGCTACACCTTC.

This chain uses TRBV18 with TRBJ1-5; D remains ambiguous. The CDR3 sequence is 13 residues long. V was trimmed by 4 bases and J by 5 bases, leaving 9 bases between them. Germline V gene data show CDR1 as KGHSH and CDR2 as LQKENI. The CDR3 loop is CASSRGEDQPQHF. In nucleotides, the CDR3 is TGTGCCAGCTCACGGGGTGAGGATCAGCCCCAGCATTTT.

V gene TRBV25-1 combines with J gene TRBJ2-1; TRBD1 or TRBD2 may be the D gene (5 bases each). Germline lookup yields CDR1 MGHDK and CDR2 SYGVNS. V gave up 4 bases and J gave up 0 bases, with 16 bases separating them. CDR3 size: 17 residues. The CDR3 loop is CASSGSRDPPSYNEQFF. CDR3 coding DNA: TGTGCCAGCAGTGGGTCCCGGGACCCACCCTCCTACAATGAGCAGTTCTTC.

J is TRBJ1-5 and V is TRBV7-2, with D tentatively TRBD1 (5 bases). Looked up from germline, CDR1 is SGHTA and CDR2 is FQGNSA. Trimming stripped 3 bases from V and 4 bases from J, with 10 bases between. The CDR3 consists of 14 residues. The CDR3 DNA sequence: TGTGCCAGCAGCTTCCCGGGGCAGAATCAGCCCCAGCATTTT. This gives the protein CASSFPGQNQPQHF.

The CDR3 is CASSQEEAGGGYTF. CDR3 DNA: TGTGCCAGCAGCCAAGAGGAGGCAGGGGGAGGCTACACCTTC. This chain connects TRBV4-2 to TRBJ1-2, with 7 bases that match TRBD1. With 0 bases clipped from V and 8 bases from J, the junction kept 6 bases outside the gene matches. This CDR3 comprises 14 residues. Germline V CDR1 and CDR2: LGHNA, YNFKEQ.

The rearrangement uses TRBV28 and TRBJ2-7; 8 bases match TRBD1. Germline values: CDR1 MDHEN, CDR2 SYDVKM. The CDR3 totals 11 residues. The J segment lost 4 bases and the V segment lost 8 bases, leaving 1 base of the junction unmatched. CDR3 region: CASRQGYEQYF. As DNA, the CDR3 is TGTGCCAGCCGACAGGGGTACGAGCAGTACTTC.

The sample holds a few counts of this clone. The chain couples TRBV4-3 to TRBJ1-1; D not resolved. Germline loops: CDR1 LGHNA, CDR2 YSLEER. Between the trimmed V and J ends, which lost 1 base and 4 bases, there was a span of 13 bases. CDR3 length: 15 residues. The CDR3 DNA reads as TGCGCCAGCAGCCAAGCTTCCCGAGGGAGCACTGAAGCTTTCTTT. Its translation is CASSQASRGSTEAFF.

The V gene is TRBV7-9, the J gene TRBJ2-7, with TRBD1 identical over 8 bases. The CDR3 length is 15 residues. The V gene's germline CDR1 is SEHNR and CDR2 FQNEAQ (reference sequence). Trimming at V came to 5 bases and at J to 7 bases, leaving 13 bases not matched to a gene. CDR3: CASSPNGTGHWEQYF. CDR3 in DNA: TGTGCCAGCAGCCCCAACGGGACAGGCCATTGGGAGCAGTACTTC.

The rearrangement joins TRBV5-1 to TRBJ2-3; D is possibly TRBD1 or TRBD2 (5 bases each). The CDR3 sequence is 14 residues long. Trimming left V 0 bases short and J 6 bases short, with 11 bases between. Germline values: CDR1 SGHRS, CDR2 YFSETQ. The CDR3 DNA sequence: TGCGCCAGCAGCTTGGATAGGGGAGAGGATACGCAGTATTTT. The encoded protein is CASSLDRGEDTQYF. Full variable domain (remainder filled in from reference TRBV5-1 and TRBJ2-3): KAGVTQTPRYLIKTRGQQVTLSCSPISGHRSVSWYQQTPGQGLQFLFEYFSETQRNKGNFPGRFSGRQFSNSRSEMNVSTLELGDSALYLCASSLDRGEDTQYFGPGTRLTVL.

This chain links TRBV5-4 with TRBJ2-1; TRBD2 agrees at 7 bases. J lost 8 bases, V lost 0 bases, and 8 bases had no gene match. Per germline, CDR1 SGHNT and CDR2 YYREEE (reference sequence). The CDR3 length is 15 residues. CDR3 residues: CASSLGTRSIDEQFF. DNA for the CDR3: TGTGCCAGCAGCTTGGGGACTAGATCGATCGATGAGCAGTTCTTC.

This clone appeared once. V gene TRBV28 combines with J gene TRBJ1-5; D may be TRBD1 (6 bases). This CDR3 spans 13 amino acids. Trimming removed 3 bases from V and 6 bases from J, with 9 bases in between. Germline CDR1 and CDR2: MDHEN and SYDVKM. CDR3 residues: CASSFWGAQPQHF. As DNA, the CDR3 is TGTGCCAGCAGTTTTTGGGGGGCTCAGCCCCAGCATTTT.